The rows below give T cell receptor beta chains drawn from one sample of a study of patients and donors after allogeneic stem cell transplantation. TCRdb analysed the RT-PCR reads with MiXCR anew, one entry per CDR3 protein. The sample holds approximately 200,000 distinct CDR3 sequences, less than 45% seen once. The sample consisted of blood, either unsorted or a sorted T cell fraction (not recorded which). The receptors shown here come from a human donor who was either an allogeneic HSCT recipient or a stem cell or donor lymphocyte infusion donor (not recorded which). It is not recorded whose cells these are; they may come from a transplant donor. Each CDR3 is given with its conserved first and last residue. The D gene is left open where the match is weak. The size of a clone is reported for some rows only, either as once, few or many, or as a class for expanded clones.

TRBV14	.	.	TRBJ1-6	TGTGCCAGCAGCCAAGATCATCGTTCACCCCTCCACTTT	CASSQDHRSPLHF
TRBV7-2	few	.	TRBJ2-1	TGTGCCAGCAGCTTACGACTGCTCAATGAGCAGTTCTTC	CASSLRLLNEQFF
TRBV12-3/TRBV12-4	.	.	TRBJ2-1	TGTGCCAGCAGTCAGGGCATTAACAATGAGCAGTTCTTC	CASSQGINNEQFF
TRBV20-1	few	.	TRBJ1-5	TGCAGTGCTAGTAGGGACGGGTATCAGCCCCAGCATTTT	CSASRDGYQPQHF
TRBV6-2/TRBV6-3	.	.	TRBJ2-7	TGTGCCAGCAGTTACGGGGGACAGTTAGCGGACGAGCAGTACTTC	CASSYGGQLADEQYF
TRBV6-5	.	.	TRBJ1-1	TGTGCCAGCAGTTACTCGCACCCGGGGATCGGCACTGAAGCTTTCTTT	CASSYSHPGIGTEAFF
TRBV5-1	.	.	TRBJ2-3	TGCGCCAGCAGCTTTATCGGAGGATTCACAGATACGCAGTATTTT	CASSFIGGFTDTQYF
TRBV24-1	.	.	TRBJ2-1	TGTGCCACCAGTGATTCCACGTCCTCGAGCTCCTACAATGAGCAGTTCTTC	CATSDSTSSSSYNEQFF
TRBV4-3	.	TRBD1	TRBJ1-1	TGCGCCAGCAGCCAAGCGACAGGGGGATACACTGAAGCTTTCTTT	CASSQATGGYTEAFF
TRBV12-3/TRBV12-4	.	.	TRBJ2-3	TGTGCCAGCAGCCGTACAGGCATAGATACGCAGTATTTT	CASSRTGIDTQYF
TRBV12-3/TRBV12-4	.	.	TRBJ2-1	TGTGCCAGCAGTTTTATCCCTCAGGGTGAGCAGTTCTTC	CASSFIPQGEQFF
TRBV5-1	.	.	TRBJ1-2	TGCGCCAGCAGCCCCGGGCCACTCCGTTATGGCTACACCTTC	CASSPGPLRYGYTF
TRBV11-2	few	.	TRBJ1-1	TGTGCCAGCAGCCCGAATTCCACTGAAGCTTTCTTT	CASSPNSTEAFF
TRBV27	.	.	TRBJ1-5	TGTGCCAGCAGTTTAAGCTCAATTGATCAGCCCCAGCATTTT	CASSLSSIDQPQHF
TRBV4-3	few	.	TRBJ1-1	TGCGCCAGCAGCCAAGAAGCAGGGAACACTGAAGCTTTCTTT	CASSQEAGNTEAFF
TRBV4-3	many	.	TRBJ2-1	TGCGCCAGCAGCCAAGAGTACAATGAGCAGTTCTTC	CASSQEYNEQFF
TRBV7-9	few	TRBD1	TRBJ1-5	TGTGCCAGCAGCTTGGGAACTGGGACAGGTGTTAATCAGCCCCAGCATTTT	CASSLGTGTGVNQPQHF
TRBV12-3/TRBV12-4	few	TRBD1	TRBJ1-5	TGTGCCAGCAGTTTAGGGACAGGGGGCGGTCAGCCCCAGCATTTT	CASSLGTGGGQPQHF
TRBV25-1	many	.	TRBJ1-1	TGTGCCAGCAGTGAAGCTGTTGACACTGAAGCTTTCTTT	CASSEAVDTEAFF
TRBV12-3/TRBV12-4	.	TRBD2	TRBJ2-3	TGTGCCAGCAGACCACAGCGGGAGGGATACACAGATACGCAGTATTTT	CASRPQREGYTDTQYF
TRBV11-1	.	TRBD2	TRBJ2-7	TGTGCCAGCAGCTCTCTTCGACTAGCGAGCTCCTACGAGCAGTACTTC	CASSSLRLASSYEQYF
TRBV21-1	few	.	TRBJ2-3	TGTGCCAGCAGCAAACAAGGGAAAGGCACAGATACGCAGTATTTT	CASSKQGKGTDTQYF
TRBV29-1	.	.	TRBJ1-4	TGCAGCGTTATAGGAACGGAAGACTCGAATGAAAAACTGTTTTTT	CSVIGTEDSNEKLFF
TRBV18	few	.	TRBJ1-1	TGTGCCAGCTCACCACCGGCAGGTCAGAACACTGAAGCTTTCTTT	CASSPPAGQNTEAFF
TRBV5-1	few	.	TRBJ1-6	TGCGCCAGCAGCCGCCAGGGTGAGAATTCACCCCTCCACTTT	CASSRQGENSPLHF
TRBV29-1	few	.	TRBJ1-1	TGCAGCGCATACACTCAGCTGAACACTGAAGCTTTCTTT	CSAYTQLNTEAFF
TRBV6-4	.	TRBD1	TRBJ1-2	TGTGCCAGCAGTTCCGACAGGGGCGAGGATGGCTACACCTTC	CASSSDRGEDGYTF
TRBV12-3/TRBV12-4	.	.	TRBJ1-2	TGTGCCAGCAGTTTCGGGGACATGCTTAGCTATGGCTACACCTTC	CASSFGDMLSYGYTF
TRBV6-5	.	.	TRBJ2-2	TGTGCCAGCAGTTTCTTCAGGAAGAACACCGGGGAGCTGTTTTTT	CASSFFRKNTGELFF
TRBV18	few	TRBD1	TRBJ1-5	TGTGCCAGCTCCATAACAGGGGACTTCAATCAGCCCCAGCATTTT	CASSITGDFNQPQHF
TRBV21-1	.	.	TRBJ2-1	TGTGCCACCTATTCGACGGTTGGTGAGCAGTTCTTC	CATYSTVGEQFF
TRBV5-6	.	TRBD2	TRBJ2-7	TGTGCCAGCAGCCGCGGCCTGGGACTAGCGGGAGGGTACGAGCAGTACTTC	CASSRGLGLAGGYEQYF
TRBV4-3	once	TRBD2	TRBJ2-1	TGCGCCAGCAGCCAAGGTTCCGGGACTAGCGGGAACTATGAGCAGTTCTTC	CASSQGSGTSGNYEQFF
TRBV4-3	.	.	TRBJ1-2	TGCGCCAGCAGCCAAGATGGGCGAGGGGACTATGGCTACACCTTC	CASSQDGRGDYGYTF
TRBV3-1	.	.	TRBJ2-1	TGTGCCAGCAGCTACAGGGCACGGGAAAAGGCCGATGAGCAGTTCTTC	CASSYRAREKADEQFF
TRBV9	few	.	TRBJ1-5	TGTGCCAGCAGCTCCAGCCTAGAGCCCAATCAGCCCCAGCATTTT	CASSSSLEPNQPQHF
TRBV30	once	.	TRBJ2-7	TGTGCCTGGAGGACCCGGCGGGACGAGCAGTACTTC	CAWRTRRDEQYF
TRBV9	few	.	TRBJ2-5	TGTGCCAGCAGCGTAAACCGGCAGGGACAAGAGACCCAGTACTTC	CASSVNRQGQETQYF
TRBV5-1	.	.	TRBJ2-3	TGCGCCAGCACTTACGAGGGATATAGCACAGATACGCAGTATTTT	CASTYEGYSTDTQYF
TRBV29-1	.	.	TRBJ1-1	TGCAGCGTTGGGGGAATTGAAGCTTTCTTT	CSVGGIEAFF
TRBV12-3/TRBV12-4	.	.	TRBJ1-5	TGTGCCAGCAGCTCCCTCCGAGGAAACACTAATCAGCCCCAGCATTTT	CASSSLRGNTNQPQHF